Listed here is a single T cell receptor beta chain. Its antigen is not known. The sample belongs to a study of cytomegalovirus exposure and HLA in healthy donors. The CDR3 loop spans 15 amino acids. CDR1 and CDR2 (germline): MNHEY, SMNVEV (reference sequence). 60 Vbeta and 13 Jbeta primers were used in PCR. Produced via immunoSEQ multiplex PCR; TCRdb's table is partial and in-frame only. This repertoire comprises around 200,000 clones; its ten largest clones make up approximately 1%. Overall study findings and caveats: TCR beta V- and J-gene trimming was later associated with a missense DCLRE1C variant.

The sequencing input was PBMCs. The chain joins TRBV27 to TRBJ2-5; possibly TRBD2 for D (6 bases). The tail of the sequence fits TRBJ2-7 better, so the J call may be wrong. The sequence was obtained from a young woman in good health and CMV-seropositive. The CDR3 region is CASSLSVTSSYEQYF. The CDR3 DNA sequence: TGTGCCAGCAGTTTATCGGTGACTAGCTCCTACGAGCAGTACTTC.